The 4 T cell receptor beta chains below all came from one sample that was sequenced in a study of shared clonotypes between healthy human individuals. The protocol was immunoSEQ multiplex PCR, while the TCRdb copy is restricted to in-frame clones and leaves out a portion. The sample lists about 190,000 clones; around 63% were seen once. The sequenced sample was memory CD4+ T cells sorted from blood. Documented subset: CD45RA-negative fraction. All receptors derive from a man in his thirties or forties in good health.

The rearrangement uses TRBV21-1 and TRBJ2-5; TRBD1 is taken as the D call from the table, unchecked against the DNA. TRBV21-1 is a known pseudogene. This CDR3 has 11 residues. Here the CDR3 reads CAKTYQETQYF. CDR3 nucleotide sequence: TGTGCCAAGACATATCAAGAGACCCAGTACTTC.

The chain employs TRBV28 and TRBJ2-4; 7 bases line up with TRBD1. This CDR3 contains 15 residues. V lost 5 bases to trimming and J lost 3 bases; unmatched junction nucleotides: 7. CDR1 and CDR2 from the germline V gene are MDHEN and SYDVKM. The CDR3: CASSLTGFDKNIQYF. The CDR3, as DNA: TGTGCCAGCAGTCTGACAGGGTTTGACAAAAACATTCAGTACTTC.

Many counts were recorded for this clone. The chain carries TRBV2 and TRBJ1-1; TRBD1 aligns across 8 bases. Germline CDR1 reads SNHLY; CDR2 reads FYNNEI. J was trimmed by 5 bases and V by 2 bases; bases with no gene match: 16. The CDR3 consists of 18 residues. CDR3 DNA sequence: TGTGCCAGCAGTGAAAGGTCGGGGAAATTGGACAGGGAGACTGAAGCTTTCTTT. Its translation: CASSERSGKLDRETEAFF.

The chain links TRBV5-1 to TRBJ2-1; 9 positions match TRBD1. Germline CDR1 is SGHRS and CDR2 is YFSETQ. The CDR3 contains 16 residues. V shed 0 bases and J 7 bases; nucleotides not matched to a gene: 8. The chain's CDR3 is CASSLDSGTGLNEQFF. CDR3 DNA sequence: TGCGCCAGCAGCTTGGACTCCGGGACAGGGCTGAATGAGCAGTTCTTC.